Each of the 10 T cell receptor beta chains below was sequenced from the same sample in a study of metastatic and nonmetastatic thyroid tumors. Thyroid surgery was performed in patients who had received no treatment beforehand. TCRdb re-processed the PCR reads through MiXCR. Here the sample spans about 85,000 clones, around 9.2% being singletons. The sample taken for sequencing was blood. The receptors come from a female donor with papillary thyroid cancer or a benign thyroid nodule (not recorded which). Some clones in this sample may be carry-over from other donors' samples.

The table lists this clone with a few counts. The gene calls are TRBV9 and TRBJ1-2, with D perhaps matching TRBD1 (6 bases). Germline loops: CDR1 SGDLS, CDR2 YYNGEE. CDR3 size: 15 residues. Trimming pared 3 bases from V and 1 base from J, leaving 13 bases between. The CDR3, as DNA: TGTGCCAGCAGCGGAGTACAGGGTAATAACTATGGCTACACCTTC. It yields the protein CASSGVQGNNYGYTF. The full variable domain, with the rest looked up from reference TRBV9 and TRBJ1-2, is DSGVTQTPKHLITATGQRVTLRCSPRSGDLSVYWYQQSLDQGLQFLIQYYNGEERAKGNILERFSAQQFPDLHSELNLSSLELGDSALYFCASSGVQGNNYGYTFGSGTRLTVV.

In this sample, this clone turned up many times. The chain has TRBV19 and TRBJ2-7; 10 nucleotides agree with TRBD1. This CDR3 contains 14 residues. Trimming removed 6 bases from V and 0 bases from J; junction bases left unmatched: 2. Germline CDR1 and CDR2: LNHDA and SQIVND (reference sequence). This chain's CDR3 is CASRDRGSSYEQYF. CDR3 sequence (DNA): TGTGCCAGTAGGGACAGGGGGAGCTCCTACGAGCAGTACTTC.

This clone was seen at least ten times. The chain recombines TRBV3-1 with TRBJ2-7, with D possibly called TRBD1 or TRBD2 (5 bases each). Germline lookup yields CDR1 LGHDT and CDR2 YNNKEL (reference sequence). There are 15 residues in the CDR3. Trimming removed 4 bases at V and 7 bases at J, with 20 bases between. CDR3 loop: CASSPYGTAVKEQYF. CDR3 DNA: TGTGCCAGCAGCCCATACGGGACCGCCGTAAAAGAGCAGTACTTC.

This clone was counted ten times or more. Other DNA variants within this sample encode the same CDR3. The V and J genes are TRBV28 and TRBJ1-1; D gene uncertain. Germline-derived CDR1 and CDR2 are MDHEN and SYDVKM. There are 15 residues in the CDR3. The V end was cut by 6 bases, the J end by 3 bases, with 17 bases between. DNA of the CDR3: TGTGCCAGCAGCTCCCTCAACGGTGGTTACACTGAAGCTTTCTTT. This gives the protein CASSSLNGGYTEAFF.

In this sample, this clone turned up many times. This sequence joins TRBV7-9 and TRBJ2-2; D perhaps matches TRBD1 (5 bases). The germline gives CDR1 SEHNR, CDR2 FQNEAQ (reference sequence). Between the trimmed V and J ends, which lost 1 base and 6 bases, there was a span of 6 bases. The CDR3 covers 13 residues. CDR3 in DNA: TGTGCCAGCAGCTTAGAAGGGGCCGGGGAGCTGTTTTTT. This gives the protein CASSLEGAGELFF. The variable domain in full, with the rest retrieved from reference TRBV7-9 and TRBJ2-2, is DTGVSQNPRHKITKRGQNVTFRCDPISEHNRLYWYRQTLGQGPEFLTYFQNEAQLEKSRLLSDRFSAERPKGSFSTLEIQRTEQGDSAMYLCASSLEGAGELFFGEGSRLTVL.

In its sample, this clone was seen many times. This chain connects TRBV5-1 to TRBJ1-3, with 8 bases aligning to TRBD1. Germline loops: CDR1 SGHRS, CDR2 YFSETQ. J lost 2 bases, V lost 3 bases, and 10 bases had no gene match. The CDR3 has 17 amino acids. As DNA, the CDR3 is TGCGCCAGCAGCTCAGCACCGACAGGGGAGCCTGGAAACACCATATATTTT. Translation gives CASSSAPTGEPGNTIYF.

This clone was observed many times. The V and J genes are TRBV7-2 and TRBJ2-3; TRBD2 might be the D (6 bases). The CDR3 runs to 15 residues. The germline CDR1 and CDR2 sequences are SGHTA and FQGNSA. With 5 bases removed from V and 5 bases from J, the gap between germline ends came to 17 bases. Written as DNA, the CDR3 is TGTGCCAGCAGCCCCAGACAACTAGCACGAGATACGCAGTATTTT. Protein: CASSPRQLARDTQYF.

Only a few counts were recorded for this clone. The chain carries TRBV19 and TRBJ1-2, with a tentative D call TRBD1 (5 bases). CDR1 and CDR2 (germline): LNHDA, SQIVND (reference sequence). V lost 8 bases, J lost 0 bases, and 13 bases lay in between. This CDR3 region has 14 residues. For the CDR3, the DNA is TGTGCCAGTGCAGATGGGGGTTCTAACTATGGCTACACCTTC. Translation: CASADGGSNYGYTF.

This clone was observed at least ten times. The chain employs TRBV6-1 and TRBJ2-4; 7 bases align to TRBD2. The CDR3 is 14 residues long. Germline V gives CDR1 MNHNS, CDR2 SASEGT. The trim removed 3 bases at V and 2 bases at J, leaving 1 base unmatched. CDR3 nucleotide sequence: TGTGCCAGCAGTGAGGGGGGGTCCAAAAACATTCAGTACTTC. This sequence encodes CASSEGGSKNIQYF.

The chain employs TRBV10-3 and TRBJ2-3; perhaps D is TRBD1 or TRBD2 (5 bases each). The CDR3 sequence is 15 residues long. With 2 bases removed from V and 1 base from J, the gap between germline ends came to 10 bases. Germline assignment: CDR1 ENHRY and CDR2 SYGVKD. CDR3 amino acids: CAISEGTWGTDTQYF. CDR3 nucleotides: TGTGCCATCAGTGAGGGGACCTGGGGCACAGATACGCAGTATTTT.